The subject of this entry is one T cell receptor (beta chain). Its specificity is unknown. Donors included only healthy HIV-negative adults lacking recent acute infections or vaccinations. Profiled with immunoSEQ multiplex PCR; TCRdb holds only in-frame clones, not every one. This table has roughly 2,300,000 clones, 85% to 95% appearing once. The data derive from a study of shared clonotypes between healthy human individuals. The study's findings and limits: For naive CD4 cells, roughly 4.8% of clonotypes were shared across a handful of donors. Richness estimates generally favored naive over memory subsets.

Germline values: CDR1 MDHEN, CDR2 SYDVKM. V was pared by 0 bases and J by 7 bases, with 7 bases of the junction left unmatched. This CDR3 comprises 15 residues. This receptor was identified in a man aged 18-30 years in good health. Some clones in this sample may be carry-over from other donors' samples. Source material: naive CD4+ T cells from PBMCs. Stated subset: CD45RA+ positively selected. V is TRBV28 and J is TRBJ2-7; TRBD1 agrees at 9 bases. CDR3 sequence reads: CASSLWKQGAREQYF. CDR3 DNA: TGTGCCAGCAGTTTATGGAAACAGGGGGCGCGGGAGCAGTACTTC.